Presented here are 27 T cell receptor beta chains from one specimen sequenced in a study of long-term antiretroviral therapy in people with HIV. The libraries were made with immunoSEQ v3.0 at survey level. Here immunoSEQ multiplex PCR was the method, and the copy in TCRdb shows in-frame clones only, minus some. The sample lists some 30,000 clones; approximately 85% were seen once. The sample in question was unsorted PBMCs, obtained around 3.3 years after starting antiretroviral therapy. Receptor source: a man between 18 and 29 years old with HIV.

Points on this clone: The sample holds other DNA sequences that translate to the same CDR3. The chain links TRBV4-1 to TRBJ2-1; the D is unclear. V gave up 3 bases and J gave up 8 bases, with 8 bases separating them. The germline CDR1 and CDR2 sequences are MGHRA and YSYEKL. CDR3 length: 12 residues. The CDR3 bases are TGCGCCAGCAGCCAGGCTAGAGATGAGCAGTTCTTC. Encoded protein: CASSQARDEQFF.

This sequence joins TRBV25-1 and TRBJ2-1; 8 bases fit TRBD2. Germline lookup yields CDR1 MGHDK and CDR2 SYGVNS. This CDR3 region has 13 residues. V gave up 8 bases and J gave up 4 bases; unmatched junction bases: 4. The CDR3 DNA sequence: TGTGCCAGCCGGGGGGGGGTTTACAATGAGCAGTTCTTC. Translation: CASRGGVYNEQFF.

The chain employs TRBV6-1 and TRBJ2-7; D is perhaps TRBD2 (6 bases). This CDR3 has 17 amino acids. Germline V gene lookup returns CDR1 MNHNS and CDR2 SASEGT. V was clipped by 4 bases and J by 3 bases, with 22 bases between them. The CDR3 DNA sequence: TGTGCCAGCAGTGGGAAAGGCCGGACCGGGGGTCACTACGAGCAGTACTTC. Encoded protein: CASSGKGRTGGHYEQYF.

The J gene is TRBJ2-3, the V gene TRBV6-4; D may be TRBD1 (5 bases). From germline, CDR1 is MRHNA and CDR2 SNTAGT. The V gene lost 0 bases and the J gene lost 0 bases, with 7 bases spanning the gap. The CDR3 consists of 15 residues. For the CDR3, the DNA is TGTGCCAGCAGTGACTCGGGGCGGAGCACAGATACGCAGTATTTT. Encoded protein: CASSDSGRSTDTQYF.

This rearrangement joins TRBV6-5 to TRBJ1-2; 9 nucleotides line up with TRBD1. The V and J ends lost 2 bases and 6 bases, in that order; junction bases with no gene match: 7. Germline values: CDR1 MNHEY, CDR2 SVGAGI. The CDR3 loop spans 15 amino acids. The CDR3 DNA follows: TGTGCCAGCAGTTACGCCTCGACAGGGGGGGATGGCTACACCTTC. It translates to CASSYASTGGDGYTF.

The rearrangement links TRBV7-9 to TRBJ2-1, with a tentative D call TRBD1 (5 bases). Germline CDR1 is SEHNR and CDR2 is FQNEAQ (reference sequence). Between the trimmed V and J ends, which lost 4 bases and 2 bases, there was a span of 12 bases. This CDR3 comprises 15 residues. As DNA, the CDR3 is TGTGCCAGCAGCTCAGAGACAGTCCCCTACAATGAGCAGTTCTTC. As protein: CASSSETVPYNEQFF.

The genes are TRBV6-5 and TRBJ1-2; D gene ambiguous. The CDR3 consists of 11 residues. Germline V gene lookup returns CDR1 MNHEY and CDR2 SVGAGI. V lost 7 bases and J lost 6, with 9 bases in between. The CDR3 sequence: CASTQGHGYTF. As DNA, the CDR3 is TGTGCCAGCACCCAAGGGCATGGCTACACCTTC.

The chain links TRBV14 to TRBJ2-5, with D uncertain. CDR1 and CDR2 (germline): SGHDN, FVKESK. The CDR3 has 13 amino acids. With 0 bases removed from V and 7 bases from J, the gap between germline ends came to 9 bases. The CDR3 reads CASSQDNRVTQYF. CDR3 bases: TGTGCCAGCAGCCAAGATAATAGGGTGACCCAGTACTTC.

V gene TRBV7-2 combines with J gene TRBJ1-4; D uncertain. CDR3 length: 16 amino acids. The V end lost 2 bases, the J end lost 0 bases, and 10 bases lay between the germline ends. Per germline, CDR1 SGHTA and CDR2 FQGNSA. In DNA form, the CDR3 reads TGTGCCAGCAGCTTAAGCATTGCACCAACTAATGAAAAACTGTTTTTT. Protein product: CASSLSIAPTNEKLFF.

This clone was seen just once. This rearrangement joins TRBV5-5 to TRBJ2-7; 8 bases match TRBD1. Trimming removed 2 bases from V and 1 base from J; junction bases left unmatched: 2. Germline V CDR1 and CDR2: SGHKS, YYEKEE (reference sequence). This CDR3 comprises 14 residues. The CDR3 loop is CASSFGTGSYEQYF. CDR3 coding DNA: TGTGCCAGCAGCTTCGGGACAGGTTCCTACGAGCAGTACTTC.

The DNA of the CDR3 is TGTGCCAGCAGCTTAGACCCCCTTCGGGGGCCCTGGGCTGAAGCTTTCTTT. It yields the protein CASSLDPLRGPWAEAFF. The chain couples TRBV11-2 to TRBJ1-1; TRBD1 is a possible D gene (6 bases). Germline V gene sequence: CDR1 SGHAT, CDR2 FQNNGV. The V end was cut by 0 bases, the J end by 6 bases, with 20 bases between. This CDR3 has 17 residues.

This sequence joins TRBV28 and TRBJ1-5; TRBD1 might be the D (5 bases). V lost 6 bases and J 1 base, leaving 13 bases between the germline ends. The germline V gene encodes CDR1 MDHEN and CDR2 SYDVKM. The CDR3 has 15 residues. For the CDR3, the DNA is TGTGCCAGCAGCCAAGACAGTTGGAGCAATCAGCCCCAGCATTTT. Translated, it gives CASSQDSWSNQPQHF. Full variable domain (missing parts from reference TRBV28 and TRBJ1-5): DVKVTQSSRYLVKRTGEKVFLECVQDMDHENMFWYRQDPGLGLRLIYFSYDVKMKEKGDIPEGYSVSREKKERFSLILESASTNQTSMYLCASSQDSWSNQPQHFGDGTRLSIL.

V gene TRBV28 combines with J gene TRBJ1-1; D is uncertain. The CDR3 runs 15 residues. Germline V gene lookup returns CDR1 MDHEN and CDR2 SYDVKM. V dropped 8 bases and J dropped 1 base, with 17 bases sitting between them. The DNA of the CDR3 is TGTGCCAGCTGTTCCAGCGGGCGAGGGAACACTGAAGCTTTCTTT. Its translation: CASCSSGRGNTEAFF.

In this sample, this clone is medium-sized. The chain joins TRBV28 to TRBJ2-1, with 7 bases matching TRBD2. The CDR3 extends over 16 amino acids. The V and J ends lost 5 bases and 4 bases, in that order; junction bases with no gene match: 11. Germline values: CDR1 MDHEN, CDR2 SYDVKM. The CDR3 nucleotides are TGTGCCAGCAGTCCACTGCGGGGAGGGAGTTACAATGAGCAGTTCTTC. This translates into CASSPLRGGSYNEQFF.

The gene calls are TRBV6-1 and TRBJ1-2; 9 nucleotides align to TRBD1. V shed 4 bases and J 7 bases; nucleotides not matched to a gene: 7. CDR1 is MNHNS, CDR2 SASEGT, per germline. This CDR3 is 14 amino acids long. The CDR3 bases are TGTGCCAGCAGTGCCGGACAGGGGTACGTTGGCTACACCTTC. Its translation: CASSAGQGYVGYTF.

This clone was seen only a few times. The V and J genes are TRBV28 and TRBJ2-7; a possible D gene is TRBD2 (6 bases). Germline CDR1 MDHEN, CDR2 SYDVKM. The CDR3 consists of 15 residues. Between the trimmed V and J ends, which lost 2 bases and 2 bases, there was a span of 13 bases. The CDR3 bases are TGTGCCAGCAGTTTAGGTGTCGGGAGTCCCTACGAGCAGTACTTC. Translated: CASSLGVGSPYEQYF.

V gene TRBV27 combines with J gene TRBJ2-1; a possible D gene is TRBD2 (6 bases). The germline V gene has CDR1 MNHEY and CDR2 SMNVEV (reference sequence). Trimming took off 7 bases at V and 4 bases at J, with 14 bases between the two ends. This CDR3 is built from 14 residues. CDR3 in DNA: TGTGCCAGCACAAGACTGGGGGGATACAATGAGCAGTTCTTC. Translated, it gives CASTRLGGYNEQFF.

This chain uses TRBV7-9 with TRBJ1-2; a weak D match, TRBD1 (5 bases). The CDR3 is 13 residues long. Trimming removed 1 base from V and 4 bases from J, with 7 bases in between. From germline, CDR1 is SEHNR and CDR2 FQNEAQ (reference sequence). The CDR3 is CASSLGQGYGYTF. DNA for the CDR3: TGTGCCAGCAGCTTAGGGCAGGGCTATGGCTACACCTTC. The full variable domain, completed using reference TRBV7-9 and TRBJ1-2, is DTGVSQNPRHKITKRGQNVTFRCDPISEHNRLYWYRQTLGQGPEFLTYFQNEAQLEKSRLLSDRFSAERPKGSFSTLEIQRTEQGDSAMYLCASSLGQGYGYTFGSGTRLTVV.

The CDR3 here is CASSPGGADYGYTF. In DNA form, the CDR3 reads TGCGCCAGCAGCCCAGGGGGCGCGGACTATGGCTACACCTTC. The rearrangement joins TRBV10-2 to TRBJ1-2, with 8 positions matching TRBD1. With 6 bases clipped from V and 3 bases from J, the junction kept 6 bases outside the gene matches. The V gene's germline CDR1 is WSHSY and CDR2 SAAADI. CDR3 size: 14 residues.

V is TRBV28 and J is TRBJ2-7, with a weak D call TRBD2 (7 bases). V gave up 6 bases and J gave up 0 bases, with 24 bases separating them. CDR3 size: 18 residues. Germline CDR1 MDHEN, CDR2 SYDVKM. The CDR3 sequence: CASRPGGNRVWVSYEQYF. DNA for the CDR3: TGTGCCAGCAGACCGGGGGGCAACAGGGTCTGGGTCTCCTACGAGCAGTACTTC. Complete variable domain (other parts from reference TRBV28 and TRBJ2-7): DVKVTQSSRYLVKRTGEKVFLECVQDMDHENMFWYRQDPGLGLRLIYFSYDVKMKEKGDIPEGYSVSREKKERFSLILESASTNQTSMYLCASRPGGNRVWVSYEQYFGPGTRLTVT.

The V call is TRBV5-4, the J call TRBJ1-4, with a weak D call TRBD1 (5 bases). Trimming shortened V by 5 bases and J by 7 bases, and 15 bases separated the two germline ends. CDR3 length: 14 amino acids. The V gene's germline CDR1 is SGHNT and CDR2 YYREEE (reference sequence). CDR3 sequence reads: CASSPRVEAEKLFF. The DNA for the CDR3 is TGTGCCAGCAGTCCCAGGGTGGAGGCTGAAAAACTGTTTTTT.

The chain couples TRBV10-2 to TRBJ1-4; the D gene is possibly TRBD1 (6 bases). This CDR3 is built from 14 residues. Looked up from germline, CDR1 is WSHSY and CDR2 is SAAADI. Deletions cut 7 bases from V and 8 bases from J, with 17 bases between. The CDR3 loop reads CASNSGTTGEKLFF. The CDR3 nucleotides read TGCGCCAGCAACTCCGGGACCACAGGGGAAAAACTGTTTTTT.

The J gene is TRBJ1-1, the V gene TRBV5-6; a possible D gene is TRBD1 (6 bases). Germline V gene sequence: CDR1 SGHDT, CDR2 YYEEEE. Trimming took 4 bases from V and 3 from J, leaving 22 bases between them. The CDR3 sequence is 17 residues long. CDR3 sequence (DNA): TGTGCCAGCAGCACCCAAGAAGGGCCCCCAGGGGACACTGAAGCTTTCTTT. This gives the protein CASSTQEGPPGDTEAFF.

The chain joins TRBV27 to TRBJ1-1; 7 positions agree with TRBD1. Germline assignment: CDR1 MNHEY and CDR2 SMNVEV (reference sequence). Trimming at V came to 2 bases and at J to 4 bases, leaving 4 bases not matched to a gene. The CDR3 is 14 residues long. The CDR3 reads CASSLLNRGTEAFF. The CDR3 DNA is TGTGCCAGCAGTTTACTTAACAGGGGCACTGAAGCTTTCTTT.

The rearrangement joins TRBV4-1 to TRBJ2-7; perhaps D is TRBD1 or TRBD2 (5 bases each). This CDR3 region has 15 residues. Germline assignment: CDR1 MGHRA and CDR2 YSYEKL. The V end was cut by 4 bases, the J end by 1 base, with 14 bases between. The CDR3 region is CASSLRDGKSYEQYF. As DNA, the CDR3 is TGCGCCAGCAGCCTCCGGGACGGCAAATCCTACGAGCAGTACTTC.

J is TRBJ2-1 and V is TRBV19; TRBD2 aligns across 13 bases. Germline V gene data show CDR1 as LNHDA and CDR2 as SQIVND (reference sequence). V lost 3 bases, J lost 6 bases, and 2 bases stayed unmatched. The CDR3 spans 15 residues. The CDR3 DNA reads as TGTGCCAGTAGTATTGGACTAGCGGGAGCCAATGAGCAGTTCTTC. Amino acids: CASSIGLAGANEQFF.

The sample holds one count of this clone. This sequence joins TRBV19 and TRBJ2-7; TRBD2 is a possible D gene (5 bases). The CDR3 has 14 amino acids. V was pared by 6 bases and J by 3 bases, with 15 bases between. In germline, CDR1 is LNHDA, CDR2 SQIVND (reference sequence). In DNA, the CDR3 is TGTGCCAGTAGCGCCCTAGGGAGCAACTACGAGCAGTACTTC. Its protein product is CASSALGSNYEQYF.